This record covers a single T cell receptor (beta chain). It lacks a known antigen. Base qualities are not recorded, but no much larger clone differs from it by a single base. TCRbeta CDR3 regions were amplified from genomic DNA using the immunoSEQ Assay, a bias-controlled multiplex PCR. Regarding the original processing steps: Within the assay, amplification of reference gene primers was used to estimate how many nucleated cells each sample contained. To quantify the absolute abundance of each unique TCRbeta CDR3 rearrangement, sequence reads were collapsed and filtered. For each sample, productive Simpson clonality was calculated by taking the square root of Simpson's diversity index across productive rearrangements. The immuneACCESS repertoire file appears here via TCRdb, limited to in-frame rearrangements. These files lack a portion of the clones; in checked studies, under half of the deficit traces to unresolved V genes, and the cause of the others is not known. D and trimming were read from the DNA, whereas the V and J calls and clone size are those reported in that table. The table for this sample lists roughly 83,000 clones; more than 75% of them were counted only once. Under 8.5% of the sample belongs to the ten largest clones.

Each collaborating institution followed its own protocols to collect whole blood in K2EDTA tubes. Collaborator samples were shipped for TCRbeta analysis as frozen whole blood, isolated PBMCs, or DNA extracted from either sample type. This sample is drawn from a study of blood T cell repertoires in COVID-19 (TCRdb year 2020). Notes on the research overall: Collaborator samples came from the United States, Italy and Spain and covered acute and convalescent phases of COVID-19. Subjects who had been exposed to COVID-19, were actively infected with it, or had recovered from it provided the deeply sampled blood TCRbeta repertoires that made up the dataset. The samples were drawn from two sources: the first 160 participants of the ongoing ImmuneRACE study, and 1,000 to 1,500 subjects contributed by 6 global collaborators. Where available, HLA class I and class II types were taken from metadata supplied by the sample provider and were not determined by assay-based typing. Sample metadata almost always included a de-identified subject ID, COVID-19 status, age in years and sex. The repertoires were made available in a free public database intended to serve as a resource for research on the immune response to SARS-CoV-2. The prospective study material was composed of cDNA or gDNA derived from T cells, B-cell-depleted T cells, or PBMCs.

V is pruned by 5 bases and J by 4 bases, leaving 3 bases of the junction without a gene match. The CDR3 contains 13 residues, cysteine and phenylalanine counted. This entry keeps only the CDR3 DNA: 39 bases, framed from base 1. Study-wide conclusions, independent of this receptor: How much clinical and demographic metadata was included differed by source and by participant, and the metadata was provided uncurated.

Sequencing input: peripheral blood. This clonotype was sampled from a man aged 45-65 years with active COVID-19. The chain is made from TRBV12-3 or TRBV12-4 and TRBJ1-2; 8 nucleotides in the junction match TRBD1. The CDR3: CASSGTGTYGYTF. The DNA sequence is TGTGCCAGCAGTGGGACAGGTACCTATGGCTACACCTTC.